The 21 T cell receptor beta chains reported below all come from one sample, sequenced in a study of cytomegalovirus exposure and HLA in healthy donors. The study ran its PCR with 60 Vbeta and 13 Jbeta primers. TCRdb keeps only in-frame clones here, not all; method: immunoSEQ multiplex PCR. The sample carries about 200,000 clones, about four fifths recorded once. Sequenced sample: PBMCs. The receptor source for this set is a middle-aged man in good health and CMV-seropositive.

CDR3 amino acids: CASSQTSEETQYF. Here the CDR3 DNA reads TGTGCCAGCAGCCAGACTAGCGAAGAGACCCAGTACTTC. The chain links TRBV4-2 to TRBJ2-5; 8 bases line up with TRBD2. The germline V gene encodes CDR1 LGHNA and CDR2 YNFKEQ. The CDR3 is 13 amino acids. The trim removed 3 bases at V and 3 bases at J, leaving 0 bases unmatched.

The genes are TRBV9 and TRBJ2-1; D not certain. CDR3 length: 15 amino acids. The V end lost 4 bases, the J end lost 0 bases, and 11 bases lay between the germline ends. Germline V gene lookup returns CDR1 SGDLS and CDR2 YYNGEE. CDR3: CASSPRPSSYNEQFF. The DNA of the CDR3 is TGTGCCAGCAGCCCCCGCCCGAGCTCCTACAATGAGCAGTTCTTC.

This chain uses TRBV6-6 with TRBJ2-3; D is perhaps TRBD1 (5 bases). The CDR3 is made up of 14 amino acids. Germline V gene data show CDR1 as MNHNY and CDR2 as SVGAGI (reference sequence). V lost 6 bases to trimming and J lost 1 base, with 11 bases between them. This chain's CDR3 is CASRTAAGTDTQYF. The DNA of the CDR3 is TGTGCCAGCAGGACAGCAGCAGGCACAGATACGCAGTATTTT.

This chain links TRBV7-9 with TRBJ2-5; 8 bases map to TRBD1. The DNA end lines up better with TRBJ2-7; the J call may be wrong. The germline CDR1 and CDR2 sequences are SEHNR and FQNEAQ (reference sequence). The CDR3 covers 14 residues. The CDR3 region is CASSNQLTGDEQYF. CDR3 nucleotides: TGTGCCAGCAGCAACCAACTGACAGGGGACGAGCAGTACTTC.

The V call is TRBV9, the J call TRBJ2-2, with a tentative D call TRBD2 (7 bases). Trimming left V 7 bases short and J 2 bases short, with 12 bases between. Germline V CDR1 and CDR2: SGDLS, YYNGEE. The CDR3 runs to 14 residues. This CDR3 is CASGAGANTGELFF. The CDR3 DNA reads TGTGCCAGCGGGGCGGGGGCTAACACCGGGGAGCTGTTTTTT.

J is TRBJ2-5 and V is TRBV9; possibly TRBD2 for D (7 bases). Per the germline V gene, CDR1 is SGDLS and CDR2 is YYNGEE. V was clipped by 3 bases and J by 5 bases, with 11 bases between them. The CDR3 totals 13 residues. CDR3 nucleotides: TGTGCCAGCAGCGAGGGGGGGAGGGAGACCCAGTACTTC. This codes for CASSEGGRETQYF.

The V and J genes are TRBV2 and TRBJ1-2; TRBD1 matches at 7 bases. The CDR3 totals 15 residues. Germline V gene lookup returns CDR1 SNHLY and CDR2 FYNNEI. V was clipped by 5 bases and J by 5 bases; unmatched bases: 11. CDR3 sequence: CASSRTGGAGYGYTF. CDR3 coding DNA: TGTGCCAGCAGTCGGACAGGAGGGGCGGGATATGGCTACACCTTC.

This chain joins TRBV27 and TRBJ1-5, with 9 bases identical to TRBD1. The J segment lost 1 base and the V segment lost 8 bases, leaving 3 bases of the junction unmatched. The CDR3 consists of 14 residues. Germline lookup yields CDR1 MNHEY and CDR2 SMNVEV (reference sequence). The DNA of the CDR3 is TGTGCCAGCCGACAGGGGGGAAGCAATCAGCCCCAGCATTTT. Translating gives CASRQGGSNQPQHF.

V is TRBV6-5 and J is TRBJ2-2, with TRBD1 matching 8 bases. In germline, CDR1 is MNHEY, CDR2 SVGAGI. Trimming at V came to 7 bases and at J to 6 bases, leaving 7 bases not matched to a gene. The CDR3 loop spans 14 amino acids. CDR3 nucleotide sequence: TGTGCCAGCATGACTAAACAGGGGGCCGGGGAGCTGTTTTTT. Translating it yields CASMTKQGAGELFF.

The J gene is TRBJ2-3, the V gene TRBV6-5, with a weak D call TRBD2 (6 bases). From germline, CDR1 is MNHEY and CDR2 SVGAGI. The V end was cut by 6 bases, the J end by 3 bases, with 10 bases between. CDR3 length: 13 amino acids. The CDR3 reads CASSTAGTDTQYF. The CDR3, as DNA: TGTGCCAGCAGCACGGCGGGGACAGATACGCAGTATTTT.

The V and J genes are TRBV5-1 and TRBJ2-2; TRBD1 matches at 8 bases. The CDR3 consists of 16 residues. The germline V gene has CDR1 SGHRS and CDR2 YFSETQ. Trimming cost V 3 bases and J 4 bases; bases outside gene matches: 8. CDR3 protein: CASSYSGGASTGELFF. The CDR3 bases are TGCGCCAGCAGCTACTCAGGGGGCGCAAGCACCGGGGAGCTGTTTTTT. Together with reference TRBV5-1 and TRBJ2-2, the CDR3 gives the full variable domain: KAGVTQTPRYLIKTRGQQVTLSCSPISGHRSVSWYQQTPGQGLQFLFEYFSETQRNKGNFPGRFSGRQFSNSRSEMNVSTLELGDSALYLCASSYSGGASTGELFFGEGSRLTVL.

The chain carries TRBV5-4 and TRBJ2-1, with D possibly matching TRBD2 (6 bases). V gave up 0 bases and J gave up 6 bases, with 10 bases separating them. This CDR3 has 14 amino acids. The germline gives CDR1 SGHNT, CDR2 YYREEE (reference sequence). CDR3 region: CASSLESSANEQFF. In DNA, the CDR3 is TGTGCCAGCAGCTTGGAGTCTAGCGCCAATGAGCAGTTCTTC.

This chain connects TRBV5-6 to TRBJ1-2; D is ambiguous. CDR1 SGHDT and CDR2 YYEEEE come from the germline V gene. V was clipped by 4 bases and J by 6 bases, with 13 bases between them. The CDR3 extends over 13 amino acids. DNA of the CDR3: TGTGCCAGCAGCACTGGAGGCATTGATGGCTACACCTTC. Amino acids: CASSTGGIDGYTF. Filled out from reference TRBV5-6 and TRBJ1-2, the complete variable domain reads DAGVTQSPTHLIKTRGQQVTLRCSPKSGHDTVSWYQQALGQGPQFIFQYYEEEERQRGNFPDRFSGHQFPNYSSELNVNALLLGDSALYLCASSTGGIDGYTFGSGTRLTVV.

The rearrangement joins TRBV6-5 to TRBJ1-1, with a weak D call TRBD1 (5 bases). Trimming pared 6 bases from V and 9 bases from J, leaving 8 bases between. The CDR3 contains 10 residues. Looked up from germline, CDR1 is MNHEY and CDR2 is SVGAGI. The CDR3 DNA sequence: TGTGCCAGCAGGGACACCAAAGCTTTCTTT. Translation: CASRDTKAFF.

This clone appeared a few times. The chain combines TRBV9 with TRBJ2-1, with TRBD1 identical over 8 bases. Germline CDR1 and CDR2: SGDLS and YYNGEE. This CDR3 region has 16 residues. J gave up 9 bases and V 0 bases, and 11 bases lay outside the gene matches. DNA of the CDR3: TGTGCCAGCAGCGTAGGGGTGAAACAGGGGGTGGGTGAGCAGTTCTTC. Translating gives CASSVGVKQGVGEQFF. Full variable domain (rest looked up from reference TRBV9 and TRBJ2-1): DSGVTQTPKHLITATGQRVTLRCSPRSGDLSVYWYQQSLDQGLQFLIQYYNGEERAKGNILERFSAQQFPDLHSELNLSSLELGDSALYFCASSVGVKQGVGEQFFGPGTRLTVL.

The chain has TRBV6-6 and TRBJ1-1; 8 bases line up with TRBD1. J gave up 2 bases and V 3 bases, and 8 bases lay outside the gene matches. Germline V gives CDR1 MNHNY, CDR2 SVGAGI (reference sequence). The CDR3 runs to 16 residues. CDR3: CASSYGQDRGNTEAFF. In nucleotides, the CDR3 is TGTGCCAGCAGTTATGGTCAAGACAGGGGAAACACTGAAGCTTTCTTT.

The gene calls are TRBV6-5 and TRBJ2-5, with 14 bases that match TRBD2. The CDR3 covers 15 residues. Trimming cost V 5 bases and J 4 bases; bases outside gene matches: 3. In germline, CDR1 is MNHEY, CDR2 SVGAGI. The DNA for the CDR3 is TGTGCCAGCAGTCTGGGACTAGCGGGAGCAGAGACCCAGTACTTC. Its translation is CASSLGLAGAETQYF.

This CDR3 is CASSFTGAFF. CDR3 nucleotides: TGTGCCAGCAGCTTCACCGGGGCTTTCTTT. The rearrangement uses TRBV5-8 and TRBJ1-1, with D uncertain. CDR1 and CDR2 (germline): SGHTS, YDEGEE. Trimming removed 2 bases from V and 11 bases from J, with 7 bases in between. This CDR3 region has 10 residues.

The chain joins TRBV7-8 to TRBJ2-3; the match to TRBD1 covers 11 bases. This CDR3 contains 16 residues. From germline, CDR1 is SGHVS and CDR2 FQNEAQ. V gave up 5 bases and J gave up 8 bases; unmatched junction bases: 12. CDR3 loop: CASSPPGQGAPRTQYF. In nucleotides, the CDR3 is TGTGCCAGCAGCCCCCCAGGACAGGGGGCCCCCCGTACGCAGTATTTT.

The gene calls are TRBV7-2 and TRBJ1-1; 7 nucleotides agree with TRBD1. This CDR3 region has 15 residues. With 2 bases clipped from V and 5 bases from J, the junction kept 8 bases outside the gene matches. Germline V gene sequence: CDR1 SGHTA, CDR2 FQGNSA. CDR3: CASSLTGRGDTEAFF. The CDR3 nucleotides read TGTGCCAGCAGCTTAACGGGCAGGGGGGATACTGAAGCTTTCTTT.

The chain has TRBV6-1 and TRBJ2-1; perhaps TRBD2 as D (6 bases). The CDR3 spans 12 residues. Deletions cut 7 bases from V and 7 bases from J, with 11 bases between. Germline V gives CDR1 MNHNS, CDR2 SASEGT. The CDR3 sequence is CASMRAGNEQFF. Written as DNA, the CDR3 is TGTGCCAGCATGAGGGCGGGGAATGAGCAGTTCTTC.